What follows are 30 T cell receptor beta chains derived from one specimen sequenced in a study of blood T cell repertoires in COVID-19. Libraries were prepared by immunoSEQ multiplex PCR; TCRdb keeps only in-frame clonotypes and omits some of them. Here the sample spans around 250,000 clones, over 75% being singletons. Material for sequencing was peripheral blood. The receptors shown here come from a human donor in a cohort sampled during active COVID-19.

This clone has only one observation. The identical CDR3 is also encoded by other nucleotide sequences in the sample. The chain uses TRBV5-1 and TRBJ1-6, with 7 bases fitting TRBD1. The CDR3 spans 15 residues. The trim removed 4 bases at V and 8 bases at J, leaving 9 bases unmatched. The germline gives CDR1 SGHRS, CDR2 YFSETQ. The CDR3 loop reads CASSLQTGRDSPLHF. As DNA, the CDR3 is TGCGCCAGCAGCCTTCAGACAGGGAGAGATTCACCCCTCCACTTT.

The chain uses TRBV3-1 (or the pseudogene TRBV3-2) and TRBJ2-3, with 9 nucleotides matching TRBD2. Germline V gene sequence: CDR1 LGHDT, CDR2 YNNKEL (reference sequence). J was trimmed by 0 bases and V by 3 bases; bases with no gene match: 7. The CDR3 runs to 17 residues. The CDR3 region is CASSQARTSGSTDTQYF. In nucleotides, the CDR3 is TGTGCCAGCAGCCAGGCCAGAACTAGCGGGAGCACAGATACGCAGTATTTT.

This rearrangement joins TRBV30 to TRBJ1-1, with 8 bases fitting TRBD1. Germline V gene data show CDR1 as GTSNPN and CDR2 as SVGIG (reference sequence). With V trimmed by 1 base and J by 7 bases, 5 bases remained unmatched. The CDR3 has 13 amino acids. CDR3 sequence: CAWSGTGMDEAFF. The CDR3 DNA reads as TGTGCCTGGAGTGGGACAGGGATGGATGAAGCTTTCTTT. Complete variable domain (other parts from reference TRBV30 and TRBJ1-1): SQTIHQWPATLVQPVGSPLSLECTVEGTSNPNLYWYRQAAGRGLQLLFYSVGIGQISSEVPQNLSASRPQDRQFILSSKKLLLSDSGFYLCAWSGTGMDEAFFGQGTRLTVV.

V gene TRBV18 combines with J gene TRBJ2-3; the match to TRBD2 covers 8 bases. Germline loops: CDR1 KGHSH, CDR2 LQKENI. The CDR3 sequence is 19 residues long. V trimming: 3 bases; J trimming: 4 bases; junction bases outside the gene matches: 18. The DNA of the CDR3 is TGTGCCAGCTCACCGCCTTTTGGATCGGGAGGGGGATCGGCAGATACGCAGTATTTT. Protein: CASSPPFGSGGGSADTQYF.

As to this clone: The sample holds other DNA sequences that translate to the same CDR3. This chain uses TRBV18 with TRBJ2-5; tentative D call: TRBD1 (5 bases). CDR1 KGHSH and CDR2 LQKENI come from the germline V gene. CDR3 length equals 13 residues. Trimming took off 3 bases at V and 2 bases at J, with 7 bases between the two ends. CDR3 sequence (DNA): TGTGCCAGCTCACCGGGGCAGCAAGAGACCCAGTACTTC. It encodes CASSPGQQETQYF.

The genes are TRBV28 and TRBJ1-2; TRBD1 is a possible D gene (5 bases). CDR3 length: 13 residues. V lost 3 bases and J lost 8, with 13 bases in between. Germline V gene sequence: CDR1 MDHEN, CDR2 SYDVKM. The CDR3 DNA reads TGTGCCAGCAGTTTTGTAGGGGCAGAGGGCTACACCTTC. This encodes CASSFVGAEGYTF.

This rearrangement joins TRBV5-4 to TRBJ1-2; 9 bases align to TRBD1. Germline loops: CDR1 SGHNT, CDR2 YYREEE (reference sequence). CDR3 size: 14 residues. V dropped 4 bases and J dropped 5; count of bases not matched to a gene: 6. In nucleotides, the CDR3 is TGTGCCAGCAGCCCTTTCGGACAGGGGTATGGCTACACCTTC. Encoded protein: CASSPFGQGYGYTF.

The chain combines TRBV5-1 with TRBJ1-4; TRBD1 matches 10 bases. After removal of 3 bases from V and 5 bases from J, the junction contained 4 bases not matched to a gene. The CDR3 runs to 15 residues. Germline V gives CDR1 SGHRS, CDR2 YFSETQ. The CDR3 spells CASSSRTGGNEKLFF. The CDR3 bases are TGCGCCAGCAGCTCCCGGACAGGGGGGAATGAAAAACTGTTTTTT.

This chain connects TRBV15 to TRBJ2-3; TRBD2 might be the D (6 bases). The V end lost 5 bases, the J end lost 0 bases, and 9 bases lay between the germline ends. Germline CDR1 and CDR2: LNHNV and YYDKDF (reference sequence). CDR3 size: 14 residues. CDR3 sequence (DNA): TGTGCCACCAGCGACGGGGGTAGCACAGATACGCAGTATTTT. Residues: CATSDGGSTDTQYF. The full variable domain, rest sourced from reference TRBV15 and TRBJ2-3, is DAMVIQNPRYQVTQFGKPVTLSCSQTLNHNVMYWYQQKSSQAPKLLFHYYDKDFNNEADTPDNFQSRRPNTSFCFLDIRSPGLGDTAMYLCATSDGGSTDTQYFGPGTRLTVL.

The chain combines TRBV5-5 with TRBJ1-3; 11 bases line up with TRBD1. Germline loops: CDR1 SGHKS, CDR2 YYEKEE (reference sequence). Trimming removed 1 base from V and 2 bases from J; junction bases left unmatched: 2. The length of the CDR3 is 16 residues. The CDR3 loop reads CASSLLDRGPGNTIYF. The CDR3 bases are TGTGCCAGCAGCTTGTTGGACAGGGGGCCTGGAAACACCATATATTTT.

This chain uses TRBV29-1 with TRBJ2-7; D is perhaps TRBD1 (5 bases). Trimming removed 0 bases from V and 2 bases from J, with 17 bases in between. Per the germline V gene, CDR1 is SQVTM and CDR2 is ANQGSEA. This CDR3 comprises 16 residues. The CDR3 coding sequence is TGCAGCGTTGAAGATGGACCAGGGTCCTCCGCCTACGAGCAGTACTTC. Translating it yields CSVEDGPGSSAYEQYF.

The genes are TRBV7-2 and TRBJ1-5; 7 bases match TRBD1. After removal of 1 base from V and 11 bases from J, the junction contained 14 bases not matched to a gene. Per the germline V gene, CDR1 is SGHTA and CDR2 is FQGNSA. The CDR3 spans 16 residues. CDR3 nucleotides: TGTGCCAGCAGCTTAGGTGCAGGGGGTAAACGGTGGGCCCAGCATTTT. This translates into CASSLGAGGKRWAQHF. Full variable domain (rest looked up from reference TRBV7-2 and TRBJ1-5): GAGVSQSPSNKVTEKGKDVELRCDPISGHTALYWYRQSLGQGLEFLIYFQGNSAPDKSGLPSDRFSAERTGGSVSTLTIQRTQQEDSAVYLCASSLGAGGKRWAQHFGDGTRLSIL.

The chain carries TRBV9 and TRBJ2-1, with 9 bases aligning to TRBD1. This CDR3 has 15 residues. V lost 0 bases to trimming and J lost 8 bases; unmatched junction nucleotides: 6. CDR1 SGDLS and CDR2 YYNGEE come from the germline V gene. CDR3 protein: CASSVATTGGDEQFF. In nucleotides, the CDR3 is TGTGCCAGCAGCGTAGCTACGACAGGGGGGGATGAGCAGTTCTTC.

The chain links TRBV15 to TRBJ2-7, with D possibly TRBD1 on 6 matching bases. The V end lost 0 bases, the J end lost 10 bases, and 10 bases lay between the germline ends. The length of the CDR3 is 12 residues. CDR1 and CDR2 from the germline V gene are LNHNV and YYDKDF (reference sequence). The CDR3 loop is CATSREQGHQYF. The DNA of the CDR3 is TGTGCCACCAGCAGAGAACAGGGACACCAGTACTTC.

The chain employs TRBV5-6 and TRBJ1-1, with D perhaps matching TRBD1 (6 bases). This CDR3 has 11 residues. V was shortened by 0 bases and J by 10 bases, with 7 bases between the two germline ends. Germline lookup yields CDR1 SGHDT and CDR2 YYEEEE. The CDR3 nucleotides read TGTGCCAGCAGCTTGGGACAGGTAGCTTTCTTT. This codes for CASSLGQVAFF.

This clone was counted a few times. V and J are TRBV5-1 and TRBJ2-1; 10 positions agree with TRBD2. CDR3 length equals 14 residues. In germline, CDR1 is SGHRS, CDR2 YFSETQ. V was pared by 5 bases and J by 1 base, with 0 bases of the junction left unmatched. This CDR3 reads CASRLAGSYNEQFF. As DNA, the CDR3 is TGCGCCAGCAGACTAGCGGGGTCCTACAATGAGCAGTTCTTC.

This chain joins TRBV7-9 and TRBJ2-7, with TRBD1 matching 9 bases. J was trimmed by 2 bases and V by 4 bases; bases with no gene match: 3. The CDR3 sequence is 14 residues long. Germline loops: CDR1 SEHNR, CDR2 FQNEAQ (reference sequence). The CDR3 loop reads CASSSTGGPYEQYF. The CDR3 bases are TGTGCCAGCAGCTCGACAGGGGGACCCTACGAGCAGTACTTC.

This clone has a handful of counts. This chain links TRBV19 with TRBJ2-3; the D gene is possibly TRBD2 (7 bases). The V gene's germline CDR1 is LNHDA and CDR2 SQIVND (reference sequence). CDR3 length: 16 residues. The V gene lost 6 bases and the J gene lost 0 bases, with 16 bases spanning the gap. The chain's CDR3 is CASRGGGVTSTDTQYF. The CDR3 DNA reads TGTGCCAGTAGGGGCGGGGGCGTAACTAGCACAGATACGCAGTATTTT.

In its sample, this clone was seen once. The V gene is TRBV28, the J gene TRBJ2-1, with D uncertain. The CDR3 is made up of 13 amino acids. The germline V and J ends were trimmed by 5 bases and 6 bases, with 11 bases remaining between them. In germline, CDR1 is MDHEN, CDR2 SYDVKM. The CDR3 sequence is CASSPLVGNEQFF. The CDR3 DNA follows: TGTGCCAGCAGTCCCTTGGTCGGCAATGAGCAGTTCTTC. The whole variable domain, filled in from reference TRBV28 and TRBJ2-1, reads DVKVTQSSRYLVKRTGEKVFLECVQDMDHENMFWYRQDPGLGLRLIYFSYDVKMKEKGDIPEGYSVSREKKERFSLILESASTNQTSMYLCASSPLVGNEQFFGPGTRLTVL.

This sequence joins TRBV11-3 and TRBJ2-1, with 10 bases identical to TRBD2. V dropped 5 bases and J dropped 6; count of bases not matched to a gene: 4. Germline V gene data show CDR1 as SGHNT and CDR2 as YENEEA. CDR3 length: 14 residues. DNA for the CDR3: TGTGCCAGCAGCGTTAGCGGGAGGTTCAATGAGCAGTTCTTC. It specifies CASSVSGRFNEQFF.

The V and J genes are TRBV9 and TRBJ2-7, with 13 bases fitting TRBD2. Germline-derived CDR1 and CDR2 are SGDLS and YYNGEE. CDR3 size: 15 residues. V shed 5 bases and J 2 bases; nucleotides not matched to a gene: 4. The CDR3 nucleotides read TGTGCCAGCAGTCCTACTAGCGGGAGGGCCTACGAGCAGTACTTC. This sequence encodes CASSPTSGRAYEQYF.

The chain employs TRBV6-5 and TRBJ2-2, with 8 bases matching TRBD1. The junction had 2 bases not matched to a gene; V was cut back by 5 bases and J by 0 bases. Germline assignment: CDR1 MNHEY and CDR2 SVGAGI. This CDR3 contains 15 residues. The CDR3 is CASSRTGSNTGELFF. CDR3 coding DNA: TGTGCCAGCAGTCGGACAGGGTCGAACACCGGGGAGCTGTTTTTT.

V and J are TRBV5-1 and TRBJ2-7, with D perhaps TRBD2 (6 bases). The V end lost 0 bases, the J end lost 8 bases, and 21 bases lay between the germline ends. Looked up from germline, CDR1 is SGHRS and CDR2 is YFSETQ. The CDR3 has 16 amino acids. This CDR3 reads CASSLAGGAEPTKQYF. CDR3 nucleotide sequence: TGCGCCAGCAGCTTGGCCGGAGGGGCAGAGCCTACGAAGCAGTACTTC.

The sample holds one count of this clone. This rearrangement joins TRBV18 to TRBJ2-3, with D perhaps TRBD2 (6 bases). Trimming removed 3 bases from V and 0 bases from J, with 10 bases in between. Per germline, CDR1 KGHSH and CDR2 LQKENI. This CDR3 has 15 residues. The CDR3 DNA reads TGTGCCAGCTCACCGGGACTTCCTAGCACAGATACGCAGTATTTT. Its protein is CASSPGLPSTDTQYF.

This clone was detected only a few times. The V and J genes are TRBV19 and TRBJ2-7; 9 positions match TRBD1. Germline assignment: CDR1 LNHDA and CDR2 SQIVND (reference sequence). The V gene end was trimmed by 2 bases and the J gene end by 0 bases; junction bases not matched to a gene: 8. This CDR3 comprises 17 residues. The CDR3 region has the DNA TGTGCCAGTAGTATACACGAGACAGGGGGGAACTCCTACGAGCAGTACTTC. Its translation: CASSIHETGGNSYEQYF.

This clone was recorded only once. A much larger clone lies one base from this, so it may be a read error. In the same sample, other DNA sequences code for this CDR3. The genes are TRBV6-5 and TRBJ1-5, with TRBD1 matching over 7 bases. The germline CDR1 and CDR2 sequences are MNHEY and SVGAGI. The CDR3 loop spans 14 amino acids. V lost 8 bases and J lost 0; bases outside the gene matches: 4. CDR3: CASGDRYSNQPQHF. CDR3 in DNA: TGTGCCAGCGGGGACAGATATAGCAATCAGCCCCAGCATTTT.

This clone was picked up one time. The chain joins TRBV28 to TRBJ2-3; D is uncertain. V lost 5 bases to trimming and J lost 4 bases, with 13 bases between them. Germline V gene lookup returns CDR1 MDHEN and CDR2 SYDVKM. The CDR3 totals 14 residues. As DNA, the CDR3 is TGTGCCAGCAGTCCACAGATCTGGGCAGATACGCAGTATTTT. This sequence encodes CASSPQIWADTQYF. The whole variable domain, filled in from reference TRBV28 and TRBJ2-3, reads DVKVTQSSRYLVKRTGEKVFLECVQDMDHENMFWYRQDPGLGLRLIYFSYDVKMKEKGDIPEGYSVSREKKERFSLILESASTNQTSMYLCASSPQIWADTQYFGPGTRLTVL.

The rearrangement links TRBV25-1 to TRBJ1-1; no clear D gene. The CDR3 loop spans 14 amino acids. CDR1 and CDR2 from the germline V gene are MGHDK and SYGVNS. V dropped 2 bases and J dropped 5 bases, with 12 bases sitting between them. CDR3 region: CASSEVWGETEAFF. For the CDR3, the DNA is TGTGCCAGCAGTGAAGTGTGGGGAGAGACTGAAGCTTTCTTT.

This rearrangement joins TRBV19 to TRBJ1-5; a weak D match, TRBD1 (5 bases). V was shortened by 3 bases and J by 6 bases, with 15 bases between the two germline ends. Germline V lookup: CDR1 LNHDA, CDR2 SQIVND (reference sequence). The CDR3 runs to 15 residues. The CDR3 reads CASSMGQGLGQPQHF. The CDR3 nucleotides are TGTGCCAGTAGTATGGGGCAGGGATTGGGTCAGCCCCAGCATTTT.

This chain uses TRBV27 with TRBJ2-5; maybe TRBD2 (7 bases). Trimming stripped 0 bases from V and 4 bases from J, with 12 bases between. Germline lookup yields CDR1 MNHEY and CDR2 SMNVEV (reference sequence). The CDR3 loop spans 15 amino acids. CDR3 amino acids: CASSLSGGLGETQYF. In DNA, the CDR3 is TGTGCCAGCAGTTTATCGGGGGGGCTGGGAGAGACCCAGTACTTC.